The 21 T cell receptor beta chains given below trace back to one sample, sequenced in a study of cytomegalovirus exposure and HLA in healthy donors. The PCR employed 60 Vbeta primers together with 13 Jbeta primers. Generated by immunoSEQ multiplex PCR, the TCRdb table keeps only in-frame clones and is missing some. Of 95,000 to 100,000 clones in the sample, under 85% are singletons; the top ten hold under 2%. Sequencing used PBMCs. The receptors stem from a woman aged 40 to 50 in good health and CMV-seronegative.

This chain joins TRBV29-1 and TRBJ1-2, with 9 bases matching TRBD1. The germline V gene encodes CDR1 SQVTM and CDR2 ANQGSEA. V lost 1 base to trimming and J lost 8 bases; unmatched junction nucleotides: 2. This CDR3 is built from 12 residues. The CDR3 spells CSVEGTGDGYTF. CDR3 DNA: TGCAGCGTTGAAGGGACAGGGGACGGCTACACCTTC. Together with reference TRBV29-1 and TRBJ1-2, the CDR3 gives the full variable domain: SAVISQKPSRDICQRGTSLTIQCQVDSQVTMMFWYRQQPGQSLTLIATANQGSEATYESGFVIDKFPISRPNLTFSTLTVSNMSPEDSSIYLCSVEGTGDGYTFGSGTRLTVV.

The V call is TRBV6-5, the J call TRBJ1-5; TRBD1 agrees at 8 bases. The junction had 4 bases not matched to a gene; V was cut back by 5 bases and J by 4 bases. The V gene's germline CDR1 is MNHEY and CDR2 SVGAGI. The CDR3 contains 14 residues. The CDR3 DNA reads as TGTGCCAGCAGTGACCAGGGGGCAAATCAGCCCCAGCATTTT. The encoded protein is CASSDQGANQPQHF.

A few counts support this clone. V and J are TRBV10-3 and TRBJ2-7; 7 bases line up with TRBD1. Looked up from germline, CDR1 is ENHRY and CDR2 is SYGVKD. The length of the CDR3 is 15 residues. With 3 bases clipped from V and 6 bases from J, the junction kept 11 bases outside the gene matches. Here the CDR3 DNA reads TGTGCCATCAGTGACCCGACAGGGTCTGATGGCGAGCAGTACTTC. It is translated as CAISDPTGSDGEQYF.

The rearrangement uses TRBV19 and TRBJ2-5; no definite D call. The germline gives CDR1 LNHDA, CDR2 SQIVND (reference sequence). V lost 5 bases to trimming and J lost 0 bases, with 7 bases between them. The CDR3 covers 13 residues. In DNA form, the CDR3 reads TGTGCCAGTAGTGATCTATACCAAGAGACCCAGTACTTC. It yields the protein CASSDLYQETQYF.

The chain links TRBV28 to TRBJ1-5, with 12 bases fitting TRBD1. Per the germline V gene, CDR1 is MDHEN and CDR2 is SYDVKM. Trimming removed 6 bases from V and 1 base from J; junction bases left unmatched: 7. The CDR3 length is 17 residues. CDR3 sequence: CASRGTGGALSNQPQHF. For the CDR3, the DNA is TGTGCCAGCAGGGGGACAGGGGGCGCGTTAAGCAATCAGCCCCAGCATTTT.

This clone was recorded a few times. This chain links TRBV5-4 with TRBJ2-2; 7 bases fit TRBD1. With V trimmed by 0 bases and J by 0 bases, 5 bases remained unmatched. Germline CDR1 SGHNT, CDR2 YYREEE (reference sequence). This CDR3 has 17 residues. The CDR3 DNA sequence: TGTGCCAGCAGCTTGGGACAGGGCGTTACGAACACCGGGGAGCTGTTTTTT. This codes for CASSLGQGVTNTGELFF.

The gene calls are TRBV7-2 and TRBJ2-1; TRBD2 aligns across 11 bases. Trimming removed 1 base from V and 4 bases from J; junction bases left unmatched: 9. The V gene's germline CDR1 is SGHTA and CDR2 FQGNSA. This CDR3 region has 18 residues. The CDR3 spells CASSLVSTSGGLYNEQFF. For the CDR3, the DNA is TGTGCCAGCAGCTTAGTTTCCACTAGCGGGGGCCTGTACAATGAGCAGTTCTTC. Drawing the rest from reference TRBV7-2 and TRBJ2-1, the complete variable domain is GAGVSQSPSNKVTEKGKDVELRCDPISGHTALYWYRQSLGQGLEFLIYFQGNSAPDKSGLPSDRFSAERTGGSVSTLTIQRTQQEDSAVYLCASSLVSTSGGLYNEQFFGPGTRLTVL.

This chain connects TRBV10-1 to TRBJ2-5, with D perhaps TRBD1 (6 bases). The V end was cut by 0 bases, the J end by 5 bases, with 10 bases between. Germline loops: CDR1 WNHNN, CDR2 SYGVQD (reference sequence). The CDR3 covers 14 residues. The CDR3 nucleotides are TGCGCCAGCAGTGAGTCGGGGGCTTGGGAGACCCAGTACTTC. This sequence encodes CASSESGAWETQYF.

This chain joins TRBV2 and TRBJ2-1, with 13 nucleotides matching TRBD2. The CDR3 has 17 residues. J was trimmed by 9 bases and V by 4 bases; bases with no gene match: 12. The germline gives CDR1 SNHLY, CDR2 FYNNEI. CDR3 protein: CASSGAPGLAGFGEQFF. CDR3 coding DNA: TGTGCCAGCAGTGGGGCCCCGGGACTAGCGGGATTTGGTGAGCAGTTCTTC.

The chain couples TRBV5-4 to TRBJ2-7; 7 bases are a match to TRBD2. The CDR3 is made up of 17 amino acids. The germline CDR1 and CDR2 sequences are SGHNT and YYREEE (reference sequence). The trim removed 4 bases at V and 0 bases at J, leaving 13 bases unmatched. CDR3 region: CASSVVGAGLSSYEQYF. CDR3 coding DNA: TGTGCCAGCAGCGTCGTCGGAGCGGGGTTAAGCTCCTACGAGCAGTACTTC.

The gene calls are TRBV11-2 and TRBJ1-3, with D perhaps matching TRBD1 (5 bases). CDR3 size: 14 residues. V gave up 5 bases and J gave up 3 bases, with 11 bases separating them. Germline V gene sequence: CDR1 SGHAT, CDR2 FQNNGV. CDR3 region: CASSAGGFGNTIYF. In DNA, the CDR3 is TGTGCCAGCAGCGCCGGGGGGTTTGGAAACACCATATATTTT.

On this clone itself: The junction does not match germline at one end; this may be a read error. The genes are TRBV19 and TRBJ2-3; 7 bases align to TRBD2. This CDR3 comprises 13 residues. Per germline, CDR1 LNHDA and CDR2 SQIVND (reference sequence). The CDR3 here is CASSRDYTGTQYF. The CDR3 DNA is TGTGCCAGTAGTCGGGACTATACAGGTACGCAGTATTTT.

This chain joins TRBV11-3 and TRBJ2-3; D gene ambiguous. The CDR3 consists of 15 residues. Germline lookup yields CDR1 SGHNT and CDR2 YENEEA. V lost 3 bases and J 5 bases, leaving 15 bases between the germline ends. The chain's CDR3 is CASSLATVAGDTQYF. The DNA for the CDR3 is TGTGCCAGCAGCTTGGCGACCGTGGCAGGAGATACGCAGTATTTT. The whole variable domain, filled in from reference TRBV11-3 and TRBJ2-3, reads EAGVVQSPRYKIIEKKQPVAFWCNPISGHNTLYWYLQNLGQGPELLIRYENEEAVDDSQLPKDRFSAERLKGVDSTLKIQPAELGDSAVYLCASSLATVAGDTQYFGPGTRLTVL.

This rearrangement joins TRBV4-3 to TRBJ1-2, with D possibly matching TRBD1 (6 bases). Deletions cut 0 bases from V and 7 bases from J, with 15 bases between. The CDR3 totals 15 residues. CDR1 LGHNA and CDR2 YSLEER come from the germline V gene. The CDR3 coding sequence is TGCGCCAGCAGCCAAGATTTTCAGGGGATCCCTGGCTACACCTTC. Its protein product is CASSQDFQGIPGYTF.

The sample holds a few counts of this clone. The chain employs TRBV9 and TRBJ2-7, with D maybe TRBD2 (6 bases). V shed 2 bases and J shed 3 bases, with 15 bases lying between them. The CDR3 consists of 15 residues. Germline V gene lookup returns CDR1 SGDLS and CDR2 YYNGEE. CDR3 protein: CASSVQAGSNYEQYF. DNA for the CDR3: TGTGCCAGCAGCGTCCAAGCGGGTTCCAACTACGAGCAGTACTTC.

V usage is TRBV5-1 and J usage is TRBJ1-2; TRBD1 matches 8 bases. V lost 5 bases, J lost 6 bases, and 3 bases stayed unmatched. This CDR3 is 12 amino acids long. In germline, CDR1 is SGHRS, CDR2 YFSETQ. CDR3 loop: CASRMTGDGYTF. The CDR3 nucleotides read TGCGCCAGCAGGATGACAGGGGATGGCTACACCTTC.

The CDR3 protein is CASSWGLAGGTDTQYF. Written as DNA, the CDR3 is TGTGCCAGCAGTTGGGGACTAGCGGGGGGCACAGATACGCAGTATTTT. The gene calls are TRBV6-6 and TRBJ2-3; the match to TRBD2 covers 14 bases. After removal of 4 bases from V and 1 base from J, the junction contained 1 base not matched to a gene. The CDR3 extends over 16 amino acids. CDR1 is MNHNY, CDR2 SVGAGI, per germline (reference sequence).

This clone was recorded only once. This chain links TRBV19 with TRBJ2-1; 12 nucleotides line up with TRBD2. Germline V gene sequence: CDR1 LNHDA, CDR2 SQIVND (reference sequence). The CDR3 runs to 16 residues. V was pared by 1 base and J by 2 bases, with 0 bases of the junction left unmatched. DNA of the CDR3: TGTGCCAGTAGTATAGGGACTAGCGGGACCTACAATGAGCAGTTCTTC. It specifies CASSIGTSGTYNEQFF.

The chain employs TRBV7-9 and TRBJ2-1; 13 nucleotides agree with TRBD2. V lost 5 bases and J lost 5; bases outside the gene matches: 3. Germline CDR1 and CDR2: SEHNR and FQNEAQ (reference sequence). CDR3 length: 15 residues. CDR3 in DNA: TGTGCCAGCAGCCTCGGGACTAGCGGGAACAATGAGCAGTTCTTC. Translated, it gives CASSLGTSGNNEQFF.

The gene calls are TRBV19 and TRBJ2-2, with D maybe TRBD1 (5 bases). Germline V CDR1 and CDR2: LNHDA, SQIVND (reference sequence). The V and J ends lost 3 bases and 7 bases respectively, with 15 bases between them. This CDR3 contains 15 residues. The CDR3 sequence is CASSINGRTSGELFF. The CDR3 region has the DNA TGTGCCAGTAGTATTAATGGACGGACAAGCGGGGAGCTGTTTTTT. Full variable domain (missing parts from reference TRBV19 and TRBJ2-2): DGGITQSPKYLFRKEGQNVTLSCEQNLNHDAMYWYRQDPGQGLRLIYYSQIVNDFQKGDIAEGYSVSREKKESFPLTVTSAQKNPTAFYLCASSINGRTSGELFFGEGSRLTVL.

J is TRBJ2-3 and V is TRBV27; 13 bases are shared with TRBD2. Trimming took 5 bases from V and 6 from J; bases not matched to a gene: 23. The V gene's germline CDR1 is MNHEY and CDR2 SMNVEV (reference sequence). CDR3 length equals 21 residues. For the CDR3, the DNA is TGTGCCAGCAGTCTCATGTTCGGACTAGCGGGAGCCCCGGTTACCAGGGATACGCAGTATTTT. Translated, it gives CASSLMFGLAGAPVTRDTQYF.